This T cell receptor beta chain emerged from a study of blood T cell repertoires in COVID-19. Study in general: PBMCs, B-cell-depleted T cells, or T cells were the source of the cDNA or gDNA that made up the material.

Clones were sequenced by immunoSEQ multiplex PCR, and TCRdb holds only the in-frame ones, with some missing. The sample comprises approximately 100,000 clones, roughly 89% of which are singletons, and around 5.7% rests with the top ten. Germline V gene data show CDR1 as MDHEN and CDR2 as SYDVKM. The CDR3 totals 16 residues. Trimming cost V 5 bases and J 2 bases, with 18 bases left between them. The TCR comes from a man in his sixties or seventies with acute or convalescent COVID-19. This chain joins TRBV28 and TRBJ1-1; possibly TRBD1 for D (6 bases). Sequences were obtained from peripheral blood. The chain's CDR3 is CASSPEDSPPNTEAFF. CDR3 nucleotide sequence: TGTGCCAGCAGTCCCGAGGACAGTCCCCCCAACACTGAAGCTTTCTTT.